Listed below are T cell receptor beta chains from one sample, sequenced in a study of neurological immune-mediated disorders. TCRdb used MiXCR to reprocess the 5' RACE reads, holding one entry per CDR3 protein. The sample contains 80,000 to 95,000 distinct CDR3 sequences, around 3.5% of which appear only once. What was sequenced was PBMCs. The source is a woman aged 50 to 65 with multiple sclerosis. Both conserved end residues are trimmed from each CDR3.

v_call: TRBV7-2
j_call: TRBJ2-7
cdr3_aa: ASSPRLDRAGKI

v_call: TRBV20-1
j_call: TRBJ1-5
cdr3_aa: SASPKGTSNQPQH

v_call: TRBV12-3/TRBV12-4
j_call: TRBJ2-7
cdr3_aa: ASHGEQSSYEQY

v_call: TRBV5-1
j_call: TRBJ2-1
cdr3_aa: ASSGTSGGTGEQF

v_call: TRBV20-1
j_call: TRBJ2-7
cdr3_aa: SARDGRGASYEQY

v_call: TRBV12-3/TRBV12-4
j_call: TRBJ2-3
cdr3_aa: ASSLGGGTDTQY

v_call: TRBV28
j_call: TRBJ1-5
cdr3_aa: ASSSGGQSNQPQH

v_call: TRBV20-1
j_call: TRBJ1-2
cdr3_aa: SAINRQGGYGYT

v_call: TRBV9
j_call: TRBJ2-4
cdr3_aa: ASSPQEGTLAKNIQY

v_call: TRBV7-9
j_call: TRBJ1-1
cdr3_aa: ASSLALTGGDEAF

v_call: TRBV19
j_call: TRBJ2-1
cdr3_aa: ASTPDSYNEQF

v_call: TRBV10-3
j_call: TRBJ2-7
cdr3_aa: AISDDHEQY

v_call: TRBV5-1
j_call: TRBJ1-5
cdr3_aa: ASSLGDGQVSNQPQH

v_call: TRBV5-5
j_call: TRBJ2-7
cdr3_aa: ASRSGTGIHEQY

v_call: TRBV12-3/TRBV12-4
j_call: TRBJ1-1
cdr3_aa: ASRANGAF

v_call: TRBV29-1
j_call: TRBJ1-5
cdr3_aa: SVPGGPYSNQPQH

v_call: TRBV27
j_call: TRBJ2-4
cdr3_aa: ASRGVAKNIQY

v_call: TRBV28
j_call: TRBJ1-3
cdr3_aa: ASRTPGRSSGNTIY

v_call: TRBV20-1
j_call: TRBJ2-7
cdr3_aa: SARQGRGYEQY

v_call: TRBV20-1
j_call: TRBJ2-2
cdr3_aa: SARDPGHITGELF

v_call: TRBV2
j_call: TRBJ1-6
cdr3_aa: ASSELRVGSPLH

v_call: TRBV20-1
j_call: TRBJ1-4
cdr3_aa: SVRGQGNEKLF

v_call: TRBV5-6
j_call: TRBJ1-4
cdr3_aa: ASSDRQGWNEKLF

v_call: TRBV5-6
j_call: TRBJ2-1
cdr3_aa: ASSFEGSEIQF

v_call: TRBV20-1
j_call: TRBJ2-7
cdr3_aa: SASLGVRSEQY

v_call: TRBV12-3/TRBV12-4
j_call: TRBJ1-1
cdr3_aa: ASSLYEANTEAF

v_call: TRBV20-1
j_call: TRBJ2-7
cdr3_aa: SARRGPYEQY

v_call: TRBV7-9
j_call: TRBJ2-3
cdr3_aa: ASSYPSRPSGDRADTQY

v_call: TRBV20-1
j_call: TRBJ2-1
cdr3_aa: SARDYRGGTSYNEQF

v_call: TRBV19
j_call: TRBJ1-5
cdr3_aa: ASSKGTGNQPQH

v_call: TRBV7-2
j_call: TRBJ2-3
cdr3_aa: ASRLIAGTSTDTQY

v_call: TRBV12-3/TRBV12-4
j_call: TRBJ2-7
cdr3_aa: ASSPLRDSGVYEQY

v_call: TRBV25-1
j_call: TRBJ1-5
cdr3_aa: ASSAVGHKKTYSNQPQH

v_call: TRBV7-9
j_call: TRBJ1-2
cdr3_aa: ASSPDRRGQGTGYT

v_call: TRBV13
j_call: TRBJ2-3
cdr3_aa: ASSFAPDTQY

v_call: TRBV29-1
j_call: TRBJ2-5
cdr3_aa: SVVRGGETQY

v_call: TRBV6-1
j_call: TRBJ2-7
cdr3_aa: ASSAGVEQY

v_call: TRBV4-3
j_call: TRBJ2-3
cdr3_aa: ASSHRGISGGELLDHTQY

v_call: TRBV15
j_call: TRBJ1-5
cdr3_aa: ATSREARAFQPQH

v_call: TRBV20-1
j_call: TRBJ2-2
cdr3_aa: SARDLASGGANTGELF

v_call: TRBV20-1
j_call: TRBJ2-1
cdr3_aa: SARGTGVGDEQF

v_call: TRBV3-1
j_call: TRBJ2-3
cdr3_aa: ASSPRGGGQDTQY

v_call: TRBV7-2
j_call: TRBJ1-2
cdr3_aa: ASSPPGLKYYGYT

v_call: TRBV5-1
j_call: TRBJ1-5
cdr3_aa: ASSSGLSNQPQH

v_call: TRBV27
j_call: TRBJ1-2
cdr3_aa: ASSIRGSAQGNYGYT

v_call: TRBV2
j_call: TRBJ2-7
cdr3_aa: ASSRTYEQY

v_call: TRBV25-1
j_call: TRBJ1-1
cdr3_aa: VSSLSLNTEAF

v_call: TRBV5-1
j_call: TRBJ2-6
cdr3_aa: ASNRDRASGANVLT

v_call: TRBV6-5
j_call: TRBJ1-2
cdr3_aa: ASSYSGQGGGYGYT

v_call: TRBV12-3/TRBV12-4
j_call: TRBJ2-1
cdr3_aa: ASSLTGAGSGEQF

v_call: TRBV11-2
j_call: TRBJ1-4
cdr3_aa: ASSPVGVGEKLF

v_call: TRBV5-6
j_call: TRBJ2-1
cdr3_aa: ASSLSGGSNEQF

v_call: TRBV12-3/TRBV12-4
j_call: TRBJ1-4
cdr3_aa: ASSFDHEKLF

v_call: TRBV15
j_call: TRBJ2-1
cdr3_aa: ATSSVASGSWSNEQF

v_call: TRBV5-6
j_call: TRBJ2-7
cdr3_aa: ASSNPGKGFYEQY

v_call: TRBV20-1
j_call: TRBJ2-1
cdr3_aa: SARRPSNEQF

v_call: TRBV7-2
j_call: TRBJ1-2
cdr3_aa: ASSPLQGGIYGYT

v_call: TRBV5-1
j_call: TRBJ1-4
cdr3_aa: ASSLGVGGSNEKLF

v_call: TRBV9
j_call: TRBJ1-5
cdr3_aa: ASKDRTGSRLFQPQH

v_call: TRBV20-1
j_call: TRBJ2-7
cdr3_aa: SARAAGGNFYEQY